A selection of T cell receptor beta chains follows, all from one sample in a study of T cell responses to AZD1222 COVID-19 vaccine. Produced via immunoSEQ multiplex PCR; TCRdb's table is partial and in-frame only. The table has fewer than 150,000 clones, approximately 89% seen once. The starting material was peripheral blood, obtained on day 0 of AZD1222 vaccination. The receptors stem from an adult in good health. The CDR3 runs from the conserved cysteine through the conserved F or W. A D gene is named only where the DNA matches it firmly. Clone size is shown for a subset of rows, as once, few, many or a class of expanded clone.

v_call	clone_size	j_call	d_call	cdr3_aa	cdr3_nt
TRBV27	NA	TRBJ1-6	NA	CASTFTGTAHNSPLHF	TGTGCCAGCACCTTTACCGGTACAGCCCATAATTCACCCCTCCACTTT
TRBV5-4	NA	TRBJ1-2	TRBD1	CASSETSWGTGGGGYTF	TGTGCCAGCAGCGAGACCAGTTGGGGGACAGGGGGCGGTGGCTACACCTTC
TRBV6-4	NA	TRBJ1-2	NA	CASSDKGDTNYGYTF	TGTGCCAGCAGTGACAAGGGGGACACTAACTATGGCTACACCTTC
TRBV5-1	NA	TRBJ1-2	NA	CASSEGTNYGYTF	TGCGCCAGCAGTGAGGGGACTAACTATGGCTACACCTTC
TRBV6-4	NA	TRBJ1-1	NA	CASSDTLGGGRTEAFF	TGTGCCAGCAGTGACACTCTGGGGGGCGGGCGGACTGAAGCTTTCTTT
TRBV27	NA	TRBJ2-7	NA	CASSLKPKNSYEQYF	TGTGCCAGCAGTTTAAAACCCAAAAACTCCTACGAGCAGTACTTC
TRBV27	NA	TRBJ1-4	NA	CASKTQEPNEKLFF	TGTGCCAGCAAGACCCAAGAGCCTAATGAAAAACTGTTTTTT
TRBV25-1	NA	TRBJ1-3	NA	CASSGSSVSGNTIYF	TGTGCCAGCAGTGGATCCAGTGTATCCGGAAACACCATATATTTT
TRBV27	NA	TRBJ2-3	NA	CASSLLSAAGQDTQYF	TGTGCCAGCAGTTTATTATCGGCGGCAGGGCAGGATACGCAGTATTTT
TRBV9	NA	TRBJ2-3	TRBD1	CASSGQGEWGDTQYF	TGTGCCAGCAGCGGACAGGGGGAATGGGGAGATACGCAGTATTTT
TRBV10-1	NA	TRBJ1-3	TRBD1	CASSGTGAGNTIYF	TGCGCCAGCAGTGGGACAGGGGCTGGAAACACCATATATTTT
TRBV6-2/TRBV6-3	NA	TRBJ2-7	NA	CASSYSTYEQYF	TGTGCCAGCAGTTACAGCACGTACGAGCAGTACTTC
TRBV27	NA	TRBJ2-1	TRBD2	CASHGLAGERDNEQFF	TGTGCCAGCCACGGCCTGGCGGGAGAAAGAGACAATGAGCAGTTCTTC
TRBV4-1	NA	TRBJ1-2	NA	CASSPRGVTPNGYTF	TGCGCCAGCAGCCCCCGAGGGGTCACGCCTAATGGCTACACCTTC
TRBV2	NA	TRBJ2-5	TRBD1	CASSRGRGQGPQETQYF	TGTGCCAGCAGCCGGGGGCGGGGACAGGGCCCCCAAGAGACCCAGTACTTC
TRBV2	NA	TRBJ1-1	NA	CASSVSDGNTEAFF	TGTGCCAGCAGTGTCTCGGATGGGAACACTGAAGCTTTCTTT
TRBV5-4	once	TRBJ1-2	NA	CASTLPPRTNYGYTF	TGTGCCAGCACCTTACCGCCCAGGACTAACTATGGCTACACCTTC
TRBV6-5	NA	TRBJ1-2	NA	CASSYSTHLGYTF	TGTGCCAGCAGTTACTCGACCCACCTTGGCTACACCTTC
TRBV9	NA	TRBJ1-3	NA	CASSATTGSGNTIYF	TGTGCCAGCAGCGCAACGACAGGCTCTGGAAACACCATATATTTT
TRBV12-3/TRBV12-4	NA	TRBJ2-7	NA	CASSFDGYEQYF	TGTGCCAGCAGTTTTGATGGCTACGAGCAGTACTTC
TRBV5-1	NA	TRBJ1-4	NA	CASSLFQARDREKLFF	TGCGCCAGCAGCTTGTTTCAGGCCCGGGATCGGGAAAAACTGTTTTTT
TRBV20-1	NA	TRBJ1-2	NA	CSASPRIINYGYTF	TGCAGTGCTAGTCCTAGGATAATCAACTATGGCTACACCTTC
TRBV19	NA	TRBJ1-1	TRBD1	CASSISTGQGAIAFF	TGTGCCAGTAGTATCTCGACCGGACAGGGGGCCATAGCTTTCTTT
TRBV2	NA	TRBJ2-3	TRBD2	CASSESGGASDTQYF	TGTGCCAGCAGTGAGAGCGGGGGGGCGTCAGATACGCAGTATTTT
TRBV2	NA	TRBJ2-7	TRBD1	CASRRTRTGGAEQYF	TGTGCCAGCAGGAGAACCAGGACAGGGGGGGCCGAGCAGTACTTC
TRBV21-1	NA	TRBJ2-7	NA	CASSGGDRKRPFHEQYF	TGTGCCAGCAGCGGGGGGGACAGGAAAAGACCGTTCCACGAGCAGTACTTC
TRBV7-8	NA	TRBJ1-1	NA	CASSLAYGTEAFF	TGTGCCAGCAGCTTAGCGTATGGGACTGAAGCTTTCTTT
TRBV30	NA	TRBJ1-1	NA	CAWSLGIMNTEAFF	TGTGCCTGGAGTTTGGGAATTATGAACACTGAAGCTTTCTTT
TRBV7-8	NA	TRBJ1-2	TRBD1	CASSPGQGRALGGYTF	TGTGCCAGCAGCCCGGGACAGGGCCGAGCGTTGGGTGGCTACACCTTC
TRBV15	NA	TRBJ2-1	NA	CATSRGGDYNEQFF	TGTGCCACCAGCAGAGGGGGGGATTACAATGAGCAGTTCTTC
TRBV18	NA	TRBJ1-3	NA	CASVQASTGNTIYF	TGTGCCAGCGTACAGGCTTCTACTGGAAACACCATATATTTT
TRBV5-6	NA	TRBJ1-1	NA	CASSLGLGEAFF	TGTGCCAGCAGCTTGGGGCTGGGAGAAGCTTTCTTT
TRBV18	NA	TRBJ2-7	TRBD1	CASSPQGVRNYEQYF	TGTGCCAGCTCACCCCAGGGGGTAAGGAACTACGAGCAGTACTTC
TRBV7-9	NA	TRBJ1-6	NA	CASSLDNGVSPLHF	TGTGCCAGCAGCTTAGATAACGGGGTTTCACCCCTCCACTTT
TRBV13	NA	TRBJ1-4	NA	CADRTLDEKLFF	TGTGCCGACAGGACTCTCGATGAAAAACTGTTTTTT
TRBV28	NA	TRBJ2-5	TRBD2	CASSHWASGDKETQYF	TGTGCCAGCAGTCACTGGGCTAGCGGGGATAAAGAGACCCAGTACTTC
TRBV14	NA	TRBJ1-1	NA	CASSQEVTRGAFF	TGTGCCAGCAGCCAAGAGGTCACGAGGGGGGCTTTCTTT
TRBV6-2/TRBV6-3	NA	TRBJ1-1	TRBD1	CASTPAGTGAPWAFF	TGTGCCAGCACCCCAGCCGGGACAGGGGCACCGTGGGCTTTCTTT
TRBV5-4	once	TRBJ1-5	NA	CASSLAGVGQPQHF	TGTGCCAGCAGCTTGGCAGGGGTTGGACAGCCCCAGCATTTT
TRBV27	NA	TRBJ1-4	NA	CASSLWAGEEKLFF	TGTGCCAGCAGTTTATGGGCAGGGGAGGAAAAACTGTTTTTT
TRBV15	NA	TRBJ2-1	TRBD1	CATSRDLTGGYYNEQFF	TGTGCCACCAGCAGAGACCTAACAGGGGGTTACTACAATGAGCAGTTCTTC
TRBV5-8	NA	TRBJ2-7	NA	CASSLLQYEQYF	TGTGCCAGCAGCTTGCTACAGTACGAGCAGTACTTC
TRBV9	NA	TRBJ2-5	NA	CASSVGGEGTQYF	TGTGCCAGCAGCGTAGGTGGTGAGGGGACCCAGTACTTC
TRBV11-1	many	TRBJ1-6	NA	CASSLSGYNSPLHF	TGTGCCAGCAGCTTATCCGGCTATAATTCACCCCTCCACTTT
TRBV12-3/TRBV12-4	NA	TRBJ1-1	TRBD1	CASRGGQEEF	TGTGCCAGCAGGGGAGGACAGGAAGAGTTT
TRBV5-6	NA	TRBJ2-5	TRBD1	CASSLGLGTGRETQYF	TGTGCCAGCAGCTTGGGGTTGGGGACAGGGCGCGAGACCCAGTACTTC
TRBV30	NA	TRBJ1-6	NA	CAWSPRYGGYNSPLHF	TGTGCCTGGAGTCCCCGGTACGGGGGTTATAATTCACCCCTCCACTTT
TRBV5-1	NA	TRBJ2-1	TRBD2	CASSISGETYNEQFF	TGCGCCAGCAGCATTAGCGGGGAAACCTACAATGAGCAGTTCTTC
TRBV27	NA	TRBJ2-7	NA	CASRSQGYEQYF	TGTGCCAGCAGATCACAGGGCTACGAGCAGTACTTC
TRBV4-1	NA	TRBJ2-5	TRBD2	CASSRYSGGAGETQYF	TGCGCCAGCAGCCGATATAGCGGGGGGGCCGGTGAGACCCAGTACTTC
TRBV11-2	once	TRBJ1-4	NA	CASSWYGEKLFF	TGTGCCAGCAGCTGGTACGGGGAAAAACTGTTTTTT
TRBV5-1	NA	TRBJ2-1	NA	CASSDGVHSSYNEQFF	TGCGCCAGCAGCGACGGGGTGCATAGCTCCTACAATGAGCAGTTCTTC
TRBV19	NA	TRBJ1-6	NA	CASGARGHSPLHF	TGTGCCAGTGGGGCCAGGGGCCATTCACCCCTCCACTTT
TRBV6-5	NA	TRBJ1-1	NA	CASRRRVNTEAFF	TGTGCCTCCCGGAGGCGGGTGAACACTGAAGCTTTCTTT
TRBV11-2	NA	TRBJ2-2	NA	CASRRTASNTGELFF	TGTGCCAGCAGGCGTACAGCGTCGAACACCGGGGAGCTGTTTTTT
TRBV28	NA	TRBJ1-2	NA	CASSLDQGQGNGYTF	TGTGCCAGCAGTTTAGACCAGGGTCAGGGTAATGGCTACACCTTC
TRBV7-9	NA	TRBJ1-1	NA	CASSLQSNTEAFF	TGTGCCAGCAGCTTACAGTCGAACACTGAAGCTTTCTTT
TRBV28	NA	TRBJ2-7	NA	CASAGHYYEQYF	TGTGCCTCCGCGGGACACTACTACGAGCAGTACTTC
TRBV18	NA	TRBJ1-6	NA	CASSPSPGANSPLHF	TGTGCCAGCTCACCTTCGCCAGGGGCCAATTCACCCCTCCACTTT